The entry below gives a single TCR beta chain sequence along with its context. Its target is not known. CDR1 and CDR2 (germline): GTSNPN, SVGIG (reference sequence). This CDR3 has 15 amino acids. J lost 5 bases, V lost 0 bases, and 4 bases had no gene match. The sample is drawn from a study of T cells in localized non-small cell lung cancer. Measured with immunoSEQ multiplex PCR; TCRdb has only the in-frame clones, and not every one. The data show some 19,000 clones, with 90% to 95% seen just once and approximately 4.1% held by the top ten. Findings and limits, study-wide: A median of roughly 57 clones ranked among the top 100 in tumor appeared in adjacent lung. Adjacent uninvolved lung tissue had the highest T cell clonality, exceeding tumor. In the blood, greater T cell density corresponded to longer overall survival.

This TCR was recovered from a male donor at least 60 years old with stage I squamous cell lung carcinoma. The chain links TRBV30 to TRBJ2-5, with 12 nucleotides matching TRBD1. This specimen consisted of peripheral blood, obtained before any cancer treatment. DNA for the CDR3: TGTGCCTGGAGTGTGGGACAGGGGGCGAGGGAGACCCAGTACTTC. Encoded protein: CAWSVGQGARETQYF.